One and the same sample provided the 7 T cell receptor beta chains below, sequenced in a study of shared clonotypes between healthy human individuals. Clones were read by immunoSEQ multiplex PCR, and TCRdb kept only the in-frame ones, dropping some. The top ten clones hold 0.85% to 1% of a sample with 950,000 to 1,200,000 clones, about 72% of them seen once. Material for sequencing was memory CD4+ T cells from PBMCs. Subset denoted: CD45RA-negative fraction. The receptors shown here come from a man between 18 and 35 years old in good health. Some clones in this sample may be carry-over from other donors' samples.

On this clone: A read error is possible here, since a much larger clone lies one base away. The same CDR3 can be traced to other DNA sequences in this sample. The CDR3 here is CASSPTGSSGNTIYF. The CDR3 DNA reads TGTGCCAGCTCACCCACAGGGAGCTCTGGAAACACCATATATTTT. The chain joins TRBV18 to TRBJ1-3; TRBD1 is a possible D gene (6 bases). Per the germline V gene, CDR1 is KGHSH and CDR2 is LQKENI. CDR3 size: 15 residues. The ends were cut back, 3 bases at V and 0 bases at J, with 9 bases in the middle.

The rearrangement uses TRBV29-1 and TRBJ2-2, with D uncertain. From germline, CDR1 is SQVTM and CDR2 ANQGSEA. CDR3 size: 12 residues. Trimming removed 6 bases at V and 1 base at J, with 6 bases between. CDR3 in amino acids: CSVRQNTGELFF. The CDR3 bases are TGCAGCGTACGACAGAACACCGGGGAGCTGTTTTTT.

DNA of the CDR3: TGTGCCAGCAGTGCAGACAGGTCCCACAATGAGCAGTTCTTC. This gives the protein CASSADRSHNEQFF. The genes are TRBV2 and TRBJ2-1; D possibly corresponds to TRBD1 (6 bases). This CDR3 region has 14 residues. V was clipped by 4 bases and J by 5 bases, with 12 bases between them. Germline CDR1 reads SNHLY; CDR2 reads FYNNEI.

A note on this clone: This likely stems from a read error, as it lies one base from a far larger clone. Other nucleotide sequences from this sample produce the same CDR3. The gene calls are TRBV18 and TRBJ2-7; D possibly uses TRBD1 or TRBD2 (7 bases each). CDR1 and CDR2 (germline): KGHSH, LQKENI. The CDR3 is 14 amino acids. The V end lost 3 bases, the J end lost 4 bases, and 13 bases lay between the germline ends. Here the CDR3 reads CASSPPGGVYEQYF. The CDR3 bases are TGTGCCAGCTCACCTCCAGGGGGGGTATACGAGCAGTACTTC.

V is TRBV7-9 and J is TRBJ2-1; 9 bases match TRBD2. The V and J ends lost 0 bases and 8 bases, in that order; junction bases with no gene match: 11. Germline V gives CDR1 SEHNR, CDR2 FQNEAQ (reference sequence). The CDR3 consists of 17 residues. CDR3 coding DNA: TGTGCCAGCAGCTTAGCGCCGGGTAGCGGGAGATGGGATGAGCAGTTCTTC. Amino acids: CASSLAPGSGRWDEQFF. Full variable domain (missing parts from reference TRBV7-9 and TRBJ2-1): DTGVSQNPRHKITKRGQNVTFRCDPISEHNRLYWYRQTLGQGPEFLTYFQNEAQLEKSRLLSDRFSAERPKGSFSTLEIQRTEQGDSAMYLCASSLAPGSGRWDEQFFGPGTRLTVL.

This clone was counted between two and nine times. The chain has TRBV2 and TRBJ2-1, with 7 bases identical to TRBD1. The CDR3 consists of 17 residues. Germline V lookup: CDR1 SNHLY, CDR2 FYNNEI. The V and J ends lost 5 bases and 0 bases, in that order; junction bases with no gene match: 10. The CDR3 is CASSSFSGTVSYNEQFF. DNA for the CDR3: TGTGCCAGCAGTTCTTTTTCCGGGACAGTCTCCTACAATGAGCAGTTCTTC.

V gene TRBV9 combines with J gene TRBJ2-3; D is possibly TRBD2 (5 bases). CDR1 and CDR2 (germline): SGDLS, YYNGEE. This CDR3 spans 15 amino acids. V lost 2 bases to trimming and J lost 5 bases, with 15 bases between them. CDR3 nucleotides: TGTGCCAGCAGCGTGACTAACGGGATGGGAGATACGCAGTATTTT. Translated: CASSVTNGMGDTQYF. The full variable domain, with the rest looked up from reference TRBV9 and TRBJ2-3, is DSGVTQTPKHLITATGQRVTLRCSPRSGDLSVYWYQQSLDQGLQFLIQYYNGEERAKGNILERFSAQQFPDLHSELNLSSLELGDSALYFCASSVTNGMGDTQYFGPGTRLTVL.